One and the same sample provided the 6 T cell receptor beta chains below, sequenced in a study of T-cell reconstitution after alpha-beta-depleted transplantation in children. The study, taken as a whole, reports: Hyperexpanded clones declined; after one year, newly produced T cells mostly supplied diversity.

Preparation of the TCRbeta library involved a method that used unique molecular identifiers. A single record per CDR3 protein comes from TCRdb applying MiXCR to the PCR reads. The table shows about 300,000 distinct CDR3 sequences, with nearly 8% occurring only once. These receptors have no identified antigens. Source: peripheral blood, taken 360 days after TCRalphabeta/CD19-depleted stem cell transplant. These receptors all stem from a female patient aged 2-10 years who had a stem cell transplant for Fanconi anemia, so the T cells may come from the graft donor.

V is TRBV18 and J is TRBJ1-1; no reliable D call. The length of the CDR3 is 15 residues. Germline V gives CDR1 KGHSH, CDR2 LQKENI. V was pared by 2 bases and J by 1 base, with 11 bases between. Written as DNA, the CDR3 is TGTGCCAGCTCACCAAAGTTTGGAACGAACACTGAAGCTTTCTTT. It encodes CASSPKFGTNTEAFF.

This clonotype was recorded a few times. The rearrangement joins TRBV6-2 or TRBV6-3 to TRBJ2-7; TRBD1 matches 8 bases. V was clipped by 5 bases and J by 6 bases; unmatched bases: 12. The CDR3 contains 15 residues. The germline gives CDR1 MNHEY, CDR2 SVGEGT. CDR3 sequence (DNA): TGTGCCAGCAGTCCCACCCCCGGACAGGGAGGCGAGCAGTACGTC. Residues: CASSPTPGQGGEQYV.

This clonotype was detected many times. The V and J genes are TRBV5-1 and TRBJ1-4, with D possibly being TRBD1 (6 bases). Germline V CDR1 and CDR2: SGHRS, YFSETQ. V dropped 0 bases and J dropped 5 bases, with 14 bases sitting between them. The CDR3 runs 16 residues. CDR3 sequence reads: CASSLVGANRNEKLFF. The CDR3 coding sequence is TGCGCCAGCAGCTTGGTGGGGGCGAACAGGAATGAAAAACTGTTTTTT.

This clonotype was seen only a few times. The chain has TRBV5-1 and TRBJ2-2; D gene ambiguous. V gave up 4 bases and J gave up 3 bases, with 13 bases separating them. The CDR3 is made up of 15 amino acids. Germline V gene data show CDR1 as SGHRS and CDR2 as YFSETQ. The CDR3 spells CASSRGRTYTGELFF. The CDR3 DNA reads TGCGCCAGCAGCAGAGGACGGACCTACACCGGGGAGCTGTTTTTT. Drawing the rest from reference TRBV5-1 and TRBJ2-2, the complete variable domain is KAGVTQTPRYLIKTRGQQVTLSCSPISGHRSVSWYQQTPGQGLQFLFEYFSETQRNKGNFPGRFSGRQFSNSRSEMNVSTLELGDSALYLCASSRGRTYTGELFFGEGSRLTVL.

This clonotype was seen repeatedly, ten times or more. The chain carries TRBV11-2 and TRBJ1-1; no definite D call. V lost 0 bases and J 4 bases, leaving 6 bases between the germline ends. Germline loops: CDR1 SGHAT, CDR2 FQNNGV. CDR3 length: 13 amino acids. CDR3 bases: TGTGCCAGCAGCTTAGATCCGGCCACTGAAGCTTTCTTT. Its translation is CASSLDPATEAFF.

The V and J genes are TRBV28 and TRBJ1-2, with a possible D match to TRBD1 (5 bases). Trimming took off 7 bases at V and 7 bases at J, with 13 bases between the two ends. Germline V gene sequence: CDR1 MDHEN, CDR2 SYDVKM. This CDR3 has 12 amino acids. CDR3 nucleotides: TGTGCCAGCACCTCAGGGCAGGGTGGCTACACCTTC. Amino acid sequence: CASTSGQGGYTF.